A selection of T cell receptor beta chains follows, all from one sample in a study of shared clonotypes between healthy human individuals. Profiling relied on immunoSEQ multiplex PCR, and the TCRdb table lists in-frame clones only, not all of them. The repertoire consists of around 1,900,000 clones, with 90% to 95% occurring once and the leading ten covering about 1.7%. The specimen was naive CD8+ T cells from PBMCs. These receptors were taken from a man between 18 and 35 years old in good health. Some clones in this sample may be carry-over from other donors' samples. Each CDR3 is given with its conserved first and last residue. The order of the fields is V gene, clone size, CDR3 length, J gene, D gene, CDR3 DNA, CDR3 protein. D genes are given only for firm matches. Clone size is not always given. Where it is, it says once, few, many or a class for expanded clones.

>TRBV29-1|-|16|TRBJ2-1|TRBD1
TGCAGCGCAGAAGGGGCACCGGGACAGGGCTACAATGAGCAGTTCTTC
CSAEGAPGQGYNEQFF
>TRBV6-5|-|13|TRBJ2-5|-
TGTGCCAGCAGTTCCGAGTACCAAGAGACCCAGTACTTC
CASSSEYQETQYF
>TRBV19|-|15|TRBJ1-5|TRBD1
TGTGCCAGTAGTTACCAGGACAGGGGCAATCAGCCCCAGCATTTT
CASSYQDRGNQPQHF
>TRBV2|once|13|TRBJ2-7|TRBD1
TGTGCAGCTAGGGACAGGGGTTCCTACGAGCAGTACTTC
CAARDRGSYEQYF
>TRBV11-2|-|18|TRBJ2-1|-
TGTGCCAGCAGCTCCAGAGAGGGGGTGGGGACGACCTACAATGAGCAGTTCTTC
CASSSREGVGTTYNEQFF
>TRBV4-3|-|16|TRBJ2-2|-
TGCGCCAGCAGCCAAGATCAAACAGGTTGGACCGGGGAGCTGTTTTTT
CASSQDQTGWTGELFF
>TRBV6-5|-|13|TRBJ1-1|-
TGTGCCAGCAGTAAAGTACAGGGCCTTGAAGCTTTCTTT
CASSKVQGLEAFF
>TRBV7-2|-|12|TRBJ2-7|TRBD1
TGTGCCAGCAGCCATACAGGGGAAGAGCAGTACTTC
CASSHTGEEQYF
>TRBV19|-|14|TRBJ2-5|-
TGTGCCAGTAGTCTTCAGGGGGGCGGAGAGACCCAGTACTTC
CASSLQGGGETQYF
>TRBV11-2|-|11|TRBJ2-7|-
TGTGCCAGCAGCTTTGGGGGCGAGCAGTACTTC
CASSFGGEQYF
>TRBV6-5|-|15|TRBJ1-5|-
TGTGCCAGCAGTTACTCGAAAACAGCAGGGCAGCCCCAGCATTTT
CASSYSKTAGQPQHF
>TRBV6-6|-|15|TRBJ2-1|TRBD2
TGTGCCAGCAGAGCGGGACTAGCGGCTTACAATGAGCAGTTCTTC
CASRAGLAAYNEQFF
>TRBV6-5|once|13|TRBJ1-5|-
TGTGCCAGCAGCCCGGGACTGACGATGCCCCAGCATTTT
CASSPGLTMPQHF
>TRBV7-9|once|13|TRBJ2-2|-
TGTGCCAGCAGCTCTGGACAGCCCGGGGAGCTGTTTTTT
CASSSGQPGELFF
>TRBV4-1|-|19|TRBJ2-1|TRBD2
TGCGCCAGCAGCCAAGATTTGGGAAGACTAGCGGGACTCTACAATGAGCAGTTCTTC
CASSQDLGRLAGLYNEQFF
>TRBV5-1|-|12|TRBJ1-1|-
TGCGCCAGCAGCCCCGGGGCGACTGAAGCTTTCTTT
CASSPGATEAFF
>TRBV28|-|15|TRBJ2-1|TRBD2
TGTGCCAGCAGTCTGAGACTAGCGGGAGACGATGAGCAGTTCTTC
CASSLRLAGDDEQFF
>TRBV7-8|-|15|TRBJ2-7|-
TGTGCCAGCAGCCTCCCTGGGGTTGGGCTCAACGAGCAGTACTTC
CASSLPGVGLNEQYF
>TRBV2|-|15|TRBJ2-1|TRBD1
TGTGCCAGCACCTCCCCGGGACAGGCACCGAATGAGCAGTTCTTC
CASTSPGQAPNEQFF
>TRBV10-1|-|19|TRBJ2-1|TRBD2
TGCGCCAGCAGTGAGTCCATCATGGGACTAGCGGGACGAGTTTATGAGCAGTTCTTC
CASSESIMGLAGRVYEQFF
>TRBV19|-|15|TRBJ2-7|TRBD1
TGTGCCAGTAGCGTGACAGGGGAAAGCTCCTACGAGCAGTACTTC
CASSVTGESSYEQYF
>TRBV5-4|-|16|TRBJ2-7|TRBD2
TGTGCCAGCAGCTCCGGACTAGCGGGAGTATATACCGAGCAGTACTTC
CASSSGLAGVYTEQYF
>TRBV25-1|-|12|TRBJ2-7|-
TGTGCCAGCAGGGCCGGTACCTACGAGCAGTACTTC
CASRAGTYEQYF
>TRBV2|-|15|TRBJ1-2|TRBD1
TGTGCCAGCAGTGATGGGGGGGACAGGTTCTATGGCTACACCTTC
CASSDGGDRFYGYTF
>TRBV4-2|-|15|TRBJ1-2|TRBD1
TGTGCCAGCAGCCCTGGACAGGGGGCCGTCTATGGCTACACCTTC
CASSPGQGAVYGYTF
>TRBV29-1|once|13|TRBJ2-1|-
TGCAGCTTCCAGGGTATCGGTCAAAATGAGCAGTTCTTC
CSFQGIGQNEQFF
>TRBV4-2|-|15|TRBJ1-2|TRBD1
TGTGCCAGCAGCCCCGAGGGGGCTAGGAACTATGGCTACACCTTC
CASSPEGARNYGYTF